A selection of T cell receptor beta chains follows, all from one sample in a study of T cell repertoires in ileal Crohn's disease. Clones were sequenced by immunoSEQ multiplex PCR, and TCRdb holds only the in-frame ones, with some missing. The repertoire consists of about 13,000 clones, with more than 70% occurring once and the leading ten covering about 4.3%. Sequences were obtained from ileal tissue. All receptors derive from an adult with Crohn's disease. CDR3s include the opening cysteine and the closing phenylalanine or tryptophan. Fields, in order: clone size, V gene, D gene, J gene, CDR3 protein, CDR3 DNA. D genes are given only for firm matches. Expanded clones are given a class, and other clones once, few, many or no size at all.

size: .; V: TRBV6-1; D: .; J: TRBJ1-1; CDR3: CASTLGEGTEAFF; DNA: TGTGCCAGCACATTGGGGGAGGGCACTGAAGCTTTCTTT
size: .; V: TRBV27; D: TRBD1; J: TRBJ2-5; CDR3: CASSSQTGTGWETQYF; DNA: TGTGCCAGCAGTTCCCAGACCGGGACAGGGTGGGAGACCCAGTACTTC
size: .; V: TRBV2; D: TRBD1; J: TRBJ1-5; CDR3: CASSSQGGIGNQPQHF; DNA: TGTGCCAGCAGTTCCCAGGGGGGTATCGGCAATCAGCCCCAGCATTTT
size: .; V: TRBV7-3; D: TRBD1; J: TRBJ1-1; CDR3: CASSLGQGKNEAFF; DNA: TGTGCCAGCAGCTTAGGACAGGGTAAGAATGAAGCTTTCTTT
size: .; V: TRBV6-5; D: TRBD2; J: TRBJ2-7; CDR3: CASSPGTSAGEEQYF; DNA: TGTGCCAGCAGTCCCGGGACTAGCGCGGGGGAAGAGCAGTACTTC
size: .; V: TRBV30; D: .; J: TRBJ1-1; CDR3: CAWSPGWTEAFF; DNA: TGTGCCTGGAGTCCAGGGTGGACTGAAGCTTTCTTT
size: .; V: TRBV2; D: TRBD2; J: TRBJ2-1; CDR3: CASRGVAGGLNEQFF; DNA: TGTGCCAGCAGGGGCGTAGCGGGGGGGCTCAATGAGCAGTTCTTC
size: .; V: TRBV10-3; D: .; J: TRBJ1-2; CDR3: CAISESSQRKGDGYTF; DNA: TGTGCCATCAGTGAGTCGAGCCAGAGAAAGGGGGATGGCTACACCTTC
size: .; V: TRBV5-1; D: .; J: TRBJ2-1; CDR3: CASSLAPGGNEQFF; DNA: TGCGCCAGCAGCTTGGCGCCCGGAGGGAATGAGCAGTTCTTC
size: .; V: TRBV7-8; D: .; J: TRBJ2-3; CDR3: CASSLFTFSGTDTQYF; DNA: TGTGCCAGCAGCTTGTTCACATTCTCGGGGACAGATACGCAGTATTTT
size: .; V: TRBV6-5; D: .; J: TRBJ1-6; CDR3: CASTPGRGSPLHF; DNA: TGTGCCAGCACCCCGGGGAGGGGTTCACCCCTCCACTTT
size: .; V: TRBV13; D: TRBD1; J: TRBJ1-3; CDR3: CASSSRQGRPGNTIYF; DNA: TGTGCCAGCAGTTCCAGACAGGGTCGCCCTGGAAACACCATATATTTT
size: .; V: TRBV15; D: .; J: TRBJ2-1; CDR3: CATSRADSSYNEQFF; DNA: TGTGCCACCAGCAGAGCTGACAGCTCCTACAATGAGCAGTTCTTC
size: .; V: TRBV6-4; D: .; J: TRBJ1-6; CDR3: CASYLTVLNSPLHF; DNA: TGTGCCAGCTATTTAACAGTGCTGAATTCACCCCTCCACTTT
size: .; V: TRBV15; D: .; J: TRBJ2-1; CDR3: CATRMGLSSANEQFF; DNA: TGTGCCACCAGGATGGGACTTTCCTCCGCCAATGAGCAGTTCTTC
size: .; V: TRBV4-1; D: TRBD1; J: TRBJ1-3; CDR3: CASSHVQGRLGNTIYF; DNA: TGCGCCAGCAGCCACGTACAGGGGCGCCTTGGAAACACCATATATTTT
size: .; V: TRBV6-1; D: .; J: TRBJ2-7; CDR3: CASSGGQSYEQYF; DNA: TGTGCCAGCAGCGGTGGACAATCCTACGAGCAGTACTTC
size: .; V: TRBV5-6; D: .; J: TRBJ1-3; CDR3: CASSLGRGYSGNTIYF; DNA: TGTGCCAGCAGCTTGGGGCGGGGTTACTCTGGAAACACCATATATTTT
size: .; V: TRBV6-6; D: TRBD2; J: TRBJ2-6; CDR3: CASRPPTGGGANVLTF; DNA: TGTGCCAGCAGGCCCCCAACGGGGGGAGGGGCCAACGTCCTGACTTTC
size: .; V: TRBV5-1; D: TRBD2; J: TRBJ2-7; CDR3: CASGERGAHEQYF; DNA: TGCGCCAGCGGCGAGCGGGGGGCCCACGAGCAGTACTTC
size: few; V: TRBV5-6; D: TRBD1; J: TRBJ2-5; CDR3: CASSPGTGALQETQYF; DNA: TGTGCCAGCAGCCCTGGGACAGGGGCCCTACAAGAGACCCAGTACTTC
size: .; V: TRBV7-9; D: TRBD1; J: TRBJ1-4; CDR3: CASSAGQGGSEKLFF; DNA: TGTGCCAGCAGCGCCGGACAGGGAGGTAGTGAAAAACTGTTTTTT
size: .; V: TRBV19; D: .; J: TRBJ1-5; CDR3: CASSGSLYQPQHF; DNA: TGTGCCAGTAGCGGGTCCCTTTATCAGCCCCAGCATTTT
size: few; V: TRBV16; D: TRBD1; J: TRBJ2-5; CDR3: CASSQSAGGAGETQYF; DNA: TGTGCCAGCAGCCAATCCGCAGGGGGCGCCGGGGAGACCCAGTACTTC
size: .; V: TRBV7-8; D: .; J: TRBJ1-1; CDR3: CASRPSGTPEAFF; DNA: TGTGCCAGCAGACCGAGCGGGACGCCCGAAGCTTTCTTT
size: .; V: TRBV12-5; D: TRBD1; J: TRBJ2-1; CDR3: CASGFLYRGDYDNEQFF; DNA: TGTGCTAGTGGTTTTCTTTACAGGGGAGATTACGACAATGAGCAGTTCTTC
size: .; V: TRBV11-2; D: .; J: TRBJ1-3; CDR3: CASRPLTGETGNTIYF; DNA: TGTGCCAGCAGGCCCTTGACGGGAGAGACTGGAAACACCATATATTTT
size: .; V: TRBV6-1; D: .; J: TRBJ2-1; CDR3: CASSEALTIEQFF; DNA: TGTGCCAGCAGTGAAGCGCTGACAATTGAGCAGTTCTTC
size: few; V: TRBV6-6; D: TRBD1; J: TRBJ1-5; CDR3: CASSFDGTDSNQPQHF; DNA: TGTGCCAGCAGTTTCGACGGGACAGATAGCAATCAGCCCCAGCATTTT
size: .; V: TRBV27; D: TRBD1; J: TRBJ2-7; CDR3: CASSSGTGRHEQYF; DNA: TGTGCCAGCAGTTCCGGGACAGGGAGGCACGAGCAGTACTTC
size: .; V: TRBV14; D: .; J: TRBJ2-3; CDR3: CASSQDYGVWTDTQYF; DNA: TGTGCCAGCAGCCAAGATTACGGGGTTTGGACAGATACGCAGTATTTT
size: .; V: TRBV5-1; D: .; J: TRBJ2-5; CDR3: CASSLSRASETQYF; DNA: TGCGCCAGCAGCCTTAGTCGAGCTTCGGAGACCCAGTACTTC
size: .; V: TRBV11-2; D: TRBD2; J: TRBJ2-7; CDR3: CASSWTSGSYEQYF; DNA: TGTGCCAGCAGCTGGACTAGCGGGAGTTACGAGCAGTACTTC
size: .; V: TRBV19; D: TRBD1; J: TRBJ2-3; CDR3: CGTGIHSTDTQYF; DNA: TGTGGGACAGGGATACATAGCACAGATACGCAGTATTTT
size: .; V: TRBV9; D: .; J: TRBJ1-3; CDR3: CASSPRGPPNRNSGNTIYF; DNA: TGTGCCAGCAGCCCGCGGGGCCCCCCCAACAGAAACTCTGGAAACACCATATATTTT
size: .; V: TRBV9; D: TRBD2; J: TRBJ2-7; CDR3: CASSVGLAGDEQYF; DNA: TGTGCCAGCAGCGTCGGGCTAGCGGGGGACGAGCAGTACTTC
size: .; V: TRBV18; D: TRBD2; J: TRBJ2-1; CDR3: CASSPLTSGRAEEQFF; DNA: TGTGCCAGCTCACCACTTACTAGCGGGAGGGCCGAGGAGCAGTTCTTC
size: .; V: TRBV5-4; D: TRBD2; J: TRBJ2-1; CDR3: CASSSGLAGGPDRSYNEQFF; DNA: TGTGCCAGCAGCTCAGGACTAGCGGGGGGACCCGATCGCTCCTACAATGAGCAGTTCTTC
size: .; V: TRBV29-1; D: .; J: TRBJ1-1; CDR3: CSVVQNTEAFF; DNA: TGCAGCGTTGTTCAGAACACTGAAGCTTTCTTT
size: .; V: TRBV6-6; D: .; J: TRBJ1-3; CDR3: CASSPGQGNTIYF; DNA: TGTGCCAGCAGCCCAGGTCAGGGAAACACCATATATTTT
size: .; V: TRBV28; D: .; J: TRBJ2-7; CDR3: CASSERYEQYF; DNA: TGTGCCAGCAGTGAGCGTTACGAGCAGTACTTC
size: .; V: TRBV25-1; D: TRBD1; J: TRBJ1-2; CDR3: CASSEVLGQLESNYGYTF; DNA: TGTGCCAGCAGTGAAGTATTGGGACAGTTAGAGTCTAACTATGGCTACACCTTC
size: .; V: TRBV5-4; D: TRBD1; J: TRBJ1-4; CDR3: CASSVGTGFNEKLFF; DNA: TGTGCCAGCAGTGTCGGGACAGGCTTTAATGAAAAACTGTTTTTT
size: .; V: TRBV5-3; D: .; J: TRBJ1-1; CDR3: CARSHLRGWSEAFF; DNA: TGTGCCAGAAGCCATCTTAGGGGATGGTCTGAAGCTTTCTTT
size: .; V: TRBV5-1; D: TRBD1; J: TRBJ1-2; CDR3: CASSSRDRARDGYTF; DNA: TGCGCCAGCAGCTCCCGGGACAGGGCTCGGGATGGCTACACCTTC
size: .; V: TRBV5-1; D: .; J: TRBJ2-7; CDR3: CASSLGRGDLRYF; DNA: TGCGCCAGCAGCCTGGGGCGCGGGGACCTCCGGTACTTC
size: .; V: TRBV5-4; D: .; J: TRBJ1-4; CDR3: CASSERASNEKLFF; DNA: TGTGCCAGCAGCGAGAGGGCGTCTAATGAAAAACTGTTTTTT
size: .; V: TRBV30; D: TRBD1; J: TRBJ2-5; CDR3: CAWSSGTGGSETQYF; DNA: TGTGCCTGGTCCTCCGGGACAGGGGGTTCGGAGACCCAGTACTTC
size: .; V: TRBV9; D: TRBD1; J: TRBJ1-3; CDR3: CARKGQVAGNTIYF; DNA: TGTGCCAGAAAGGGACAGGTGGCAGGAAACACCATATATTTT
size: .; V: TRBV5-8; D: TRBD1; J: TRBJ2-7; CDR3: CASSLVYRGEQYF; DNA: TGTGCCAGCAGCTTGGTGTACAGGGGCGAGCAGTACTTC
size: .; V: TRBV5-8; D: .; J: TRBJ2-1; CDR3: CATSRGGDSSAPFF; DNA: TGTGCCACCTCGCGGGGTGGGGACTCTTCTGCACCGTTCTTC
size: .; V: TRBV4-2; D: TRBD2; J: TRBJ2-1; CDR3: CASSPYTGTSGNEQFF; DNA: TGTGCCAGCAGCCCCTATACCGGGACTAGCGGCAATGAGCAGTTCTTC
size: .; V: TRBV9; D: TRBD1; J: TRBJ1-2; CDR3: CASSPPDRDYGYTF; DNA: TGTGCCAGCAGCCCCCCGGACAGGGACTATGGCTACACCTTC
size: .; V: TRBV13; D: TRBD1; J: TRBJ1-2; CDR3: CASSNRDRTTYGYTF; DNA: TGTGCCAGCAGCAATAGGGACAGGACCACCTATGGCTACACCTTC
size: .; V: TRBV4-1; D: .; J: TRBJ1-2; CDR3: CASSQAGLGGYTF; DNA: TGCGCCAGCAGCCAAGCGGGGTTGGGGGGCTACACCTTC